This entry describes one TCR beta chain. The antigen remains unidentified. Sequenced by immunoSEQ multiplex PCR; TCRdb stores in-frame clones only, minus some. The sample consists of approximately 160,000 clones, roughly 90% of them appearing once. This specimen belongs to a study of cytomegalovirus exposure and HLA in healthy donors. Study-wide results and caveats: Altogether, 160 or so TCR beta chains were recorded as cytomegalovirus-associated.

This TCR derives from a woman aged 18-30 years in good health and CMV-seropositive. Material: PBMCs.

This CDR3 reads CAWQGKGETQYF. The CDR3 bases are TGTGCCTGGCAGGGGAAAGGGGAGACCCAGTACTTC. The rearrangement uses TRBV30 and TRBJ2-5, with a tentative D call TRBD1 (6 bases). CDR3 length: 12 amino acids. The V and J ends lost 5 bases and 5 bases respectively, with 12 bases between them. CDR1 is GTSNPN and CDR2 is SVGIG in the germline V gene (reference sequence).